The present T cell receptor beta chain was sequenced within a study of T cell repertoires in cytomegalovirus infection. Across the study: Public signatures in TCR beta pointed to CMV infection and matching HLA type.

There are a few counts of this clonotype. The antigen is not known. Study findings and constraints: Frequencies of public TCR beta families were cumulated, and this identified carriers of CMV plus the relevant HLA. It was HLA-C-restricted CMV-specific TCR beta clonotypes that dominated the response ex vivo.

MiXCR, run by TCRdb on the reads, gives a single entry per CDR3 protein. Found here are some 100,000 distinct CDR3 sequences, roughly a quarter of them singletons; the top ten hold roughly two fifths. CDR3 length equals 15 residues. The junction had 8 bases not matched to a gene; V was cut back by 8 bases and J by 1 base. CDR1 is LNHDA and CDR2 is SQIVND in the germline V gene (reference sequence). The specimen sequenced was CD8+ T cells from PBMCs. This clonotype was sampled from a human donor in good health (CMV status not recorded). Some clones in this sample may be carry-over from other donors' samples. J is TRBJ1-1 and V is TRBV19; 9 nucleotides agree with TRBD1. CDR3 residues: CASYRGRLGNTEAFF. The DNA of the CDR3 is TGTGCCAGTTACAGGGGGCGATTGGGGAACACTGAAGCTTTCTTT. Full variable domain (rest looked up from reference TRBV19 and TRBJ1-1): DGGITQSPKYLFRKEGQNVTLSCEQNLNHDAMYWYRQDPGQGLRLIYYSQIVNDFQKGDIAEGYSVSREKKESFPLTVTSAQKNPTAFYLCASYRGRLGNTEAFFGQGTRLTVV.